This TCR beta chain was profiled in a study of blood T cell repertoires in COVID-19. Study context: Sites in the United States, Italy and Spain provided acute and convalescent COVID-19 samples. T cells, B-cell-depleted T cells, or PBMCs supplied cDNA or gDNA.

The V end lost 6 bases, the J end lost 5 bases, and 13 bases lay between the germline ends. The CDR3 has 13 amino acids. Original data processing: The authors estimated nucleated cell counts from reference gene primer amplification. TCRdb's copy holds only in-frame clones and misses some; the assay was immunoSEQ multiplex PCR. Clonal size and the V and J genes are those of that table, whereas D and trimming came from the DNA. The sample yields 130,000 to 150,000 clones, about nine tenths seen once. The chain has TRBV12-3 or TRBV12-4 and TRBJ1-2; D is possibly TRBD1 (5 bases). The sequencing sample was made of peripheral blood. The sequence was obtained from a woman aged 45-59 years with acute or convalescent COVID-19. The CDR3 loop reads CASSQGIDYGYTF. The CDR3 nucleotides read TGTGCCAGCAGCCAGGGAATTGATTATGGCTACACCTTC.